This T cell receptor beta chain was observed in a study of T cell responses to AZD1222 COVID-19 vaccine. Data came from immunoSEQ multiplex PCR; TCRdb stores just in-frame clones and leaves some out. The sample contains around 180,000 clones, 80% to 90% of which appear only once. The CDR3 is made up of 17 amino acids. This chain connects TRBV1 to TRBJ2-2; TRBD2 is taken as the D call from the table, unchecked against the DNA. TRBV1 is listed as a pseudogene. This sequence was found in an adult in good health. Sequences were derived from peripheral blood, sampled on day 0 of AZD1222 vaccination. In DNA form, the CDR3 reads TGCACCAGCAGCCAAGATCGGGAGGGAACGAACACCGGGGAGCTGTTTTTT. Translated: CTSSQDREGTNTGELFF.